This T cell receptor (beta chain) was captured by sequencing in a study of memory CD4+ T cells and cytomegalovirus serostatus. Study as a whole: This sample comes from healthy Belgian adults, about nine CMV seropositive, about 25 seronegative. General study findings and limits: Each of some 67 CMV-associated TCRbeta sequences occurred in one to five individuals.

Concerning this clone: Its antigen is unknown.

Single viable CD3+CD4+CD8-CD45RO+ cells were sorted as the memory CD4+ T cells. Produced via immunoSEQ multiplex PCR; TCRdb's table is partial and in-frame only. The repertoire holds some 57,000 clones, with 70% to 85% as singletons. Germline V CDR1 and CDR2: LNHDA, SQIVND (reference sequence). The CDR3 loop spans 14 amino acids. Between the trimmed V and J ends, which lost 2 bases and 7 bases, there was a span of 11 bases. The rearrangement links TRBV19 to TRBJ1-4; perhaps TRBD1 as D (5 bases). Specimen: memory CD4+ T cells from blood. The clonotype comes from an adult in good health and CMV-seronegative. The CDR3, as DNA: TGTGCCAGTAGTATATGGGCAGGGAGTGAAAAACTGTTTTTT. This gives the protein CASSIWAGSEKLFF.